Shown below are 7 T cell receptor beta chains from a single sample sequenced in a study of cytomegalovirus exposure and HLA in healthy donors. The study ran its PCR with 60 Vbeta and 13 Jbeta primers. Sequenced by immunoSEQ multiplex PCR; TCRdb stores in-frame clones only, minus some. The table has around 180,000 clones, approximately 78% seen once. The sample was PBMCs. The receptors come from a woman between 45 and 60 years old in good health and CMV-seropositive.

The rearrangement links TRBV6-6 to TRBJ1-5, with 7 bases lining up with TRBD1. Germline V gene data show CDR1 as MNHNY and CDR2 as SVGAGI (reference sequence). The CDR3 consists of 13 residues. V lost 4 bases to trimming and J lost 4 bases; unmatched junction nucleotides: 1. CDR3 bases: TGTGCCAGCAGTTGGACAGGTAATCAGCCCCAGCATTTT. Protein sequence: CASSWTGNQPQHF.

On this clone itself: Distinct nucleotide sequences in the sample also encode this CDR3. The gene calls are TRBV30 and TRBJ1-5, with a possible D match to TRBD1 (5 bases). V was cut by 0 bases and J by 4 bases, with 10 bases left in between. The CDR3 extends over 14 amino acids. CDR1 GTSNPN and CDR2 SVGIG come from the germline V gene (reference sequence). The CDR3 is CAWSVGQGNQPQHF. In nucleotides, the CDR3 is TGTGCCTGGAGTGTGGGCCAGGGAAATCAGCCCCAGCATTTT.

The rearrangement joins TRBV5-1 to TRBJ2-1; 7 positions match TRBD2. V dropped 5 bases and J dropped 0; count of bases not matched to a gene: 8. CDR3 length: 16 amino acids. The germline gives CDR1 SGHRS, CDR2 YFSETQ. The CDR3 DNA follows: TGCGCCAGCAGTCGAAGCGGGGTGAGCTCCTACAATGAGCAGTTCTTC. Protein product: CASSRSGVSSYNEQFF.

The chain couples TRBV2 to TRBJ1-2; TRBD1 matches 9 bases. CDR1 and CDR2 (germline): SNHLY, FYNNEI. The CDR3 is 12 amino acids. V dropped 8 bases and J dropped 5; count of bases not matched to a gene: 3. The CDR3 DNA reads as TGTGCCAGCGGCGGGACAGGGTATGGCTACACCTTC. This codes for CASGGTGYGYTF.

This clone was found a few times. The chain combines TRBV7-6 with TRBJ1-1; possibly TRBD1 for D (5 bases). V dropped 5 bases and J dropped 0 bases, with 22 bases sitting between them. CDR3 length: 18 residues. Per germline, CDR1 SGHVS and CDR2 FNYEAQ. The CDR3 DNA follows: TGTGCCAGCAGCCCGAGTACAGGATCCGGTATAATGAACACTGAAGCTTTCTTT. Encoded protein: CASSPSTGSGIMNTEAFF.

This clone was counted only a few times. V usage is TRBV19 and J usage is TRBJ1-1, with D maybe TRBD1 (6 bases). Germline V lookup: CDR1 LNHDA, CDR2 SQIVND (reference sequence). V lost 6 bases, J lost 1 base, and 24 bases lay in between. The CDR3 is 18 amino acids. For the CDR3, the DNA is TGTGCCAGTAGAATCCGGCAGGGGAAAGGGGGAAAGAACACTGAAGCTTTCTTT. Its protein product is CASRIRQGKGGKNTEAFF.

The gene calls are TRBV18 and TRBJ1-4; 7 bases align to TRBD1. With 6 bases clipped from V and 3 bases from J, the junction kept 7 bases outside the gene matches. CDR1 and CDR2 from the germline V gene are KGHSH and LQKENI. The CDR3 sequence is 15 residues long. The CDR3 loop is CASSVKTGSNEKLFF. CDR3 nucleotide sequence: TGTGCCAGCTCCGTAAAGACAGGGTCTAATGAAAAACTGTTTTTT.